This TCR beta chain is from a study of beta chain features in type 1 diabetes. Study-level points and caveats: Moderately but significantly shorter TCRB CDR3s were found in Type 1 diabetes patients in all four CD4+ subsets. A potential influence of HLA type upon TCRB rearrangement remained unresolved herein.

Reverse transcribing all isolated RNA meant expressed TCRB transcripts were sequenced. Only in-frame clones appear in the TCRdb table, and some are missing; sequencing was by immunoSEQ multiplex PCR. The table records hundreds of thousands of clones, around a sixth of them present only once. The CDR3 runs 10 residues. Germline V CDR1 and CDR2: MNHNS, SASEGT. V was pared by 7 bases and J by 3 bases, with 3 bases between. Stem cell-like memory, regulatory, central memory and naive CD4+ cells were sorted via CD45RO/CCR7/CD25/CD127/CD95/CD27. Comments on this clone: Its antigen is still unknown.

The chain combines TRBV6-1 with TRBJ2-5; D not resolved. Material for sequencing was naive CD4+ T cells from blood. The sequence was obtained from a woman under 30 in good health. The CDR3 DNA is TGTGCCAGCACCGAAGAGACCCAGTACTTC. Its translation: CASTEETQYF.